Following are 6 T cell receptor beta chains from one sample sequenced in a study of CD8+ T cells in alopecia areata. RNA, once extracted, was reverse transcribed into cDNA for use as the sequencing template. Data came from immunoSEQ multiplex PCR; TCRdb stores just in-frame clones and leaves some out. Of over 200,000 clones listed, 50% to 70% are singletons. The sequencing used CD4+ T cells sorted from blood, collected at week 0. The source of these receptors is a human donor with alopecia areata.

This clone was seen only a few times. The chain employs TRBV2 and TRBJ1-2; D perhaps matches TRBD1 (5 bases). Germline V gene sequence: CDR1 SNHLY, CDR2 FYNNEI. V dropped 8 bases and J dropped 7 bases, with 23 bases sitting between them. The CDR3 runs to 15 residues. This CDR3 reads CASHSISHSGTGYTF. The CDR3 DNA follows: TGTGCCAGCCACTCGATATCACATTCCGGGACTGGCTACACCTTC.

This chain connects TRBV9 to TRBJ1-6, with D possibly being TRBD1 (5 bases). CDR1 and CDR2 (germline): SGDLS, YYNGEE. The CDR3 runs 16 residues. V lost 2 bases and J lost 7, with 16 bases in between. The CDR3 region is CASSVLQGSGNSPLHF. CDR3 in DNA: TGTGCCAGCAGCGTCCTCCAGGGATCGGGAAATTCACCCCTCCACTTT. Drawing the rest from reference TRBV9 and TRBJ1-6, the complete variable domain is DSGVTQTPKHLITATGQRVTLRCSPRSGDLSVYWYQQSLDQGLQFLIQYYNGEERAKGNILERFSAQQFPDLHSELNLSSLELGDSALYFCASSVLQGSGNSPLHFGNGTRLTVT.

At least ten counts were recorded for this clone. The chain is built from TRBV18 and TRBJ1-1; weak D call: TRBD1 (6 bases). The CDR3 is 15 residues long. CDR1 KGHSH and CDR2 LQKENI come from the germline V gene. V was clipped by 3 bases and J by 1 base, with 12 bases between them. The CDR3 DNA sequence: TGTGCCAGCTCACCCTCGGACAGACCGAACACTGAAGCTTTCTTT. This encodes CASSPSDRPNTEAFF.

This clone was observed a single time. This chain connects TRBV9 to TRBJ2-3; 7 bases agree with TRBD1. In germline, CDR1 is SGDLS, CDR2 YYNGEE. The CDR3 covers 13 residues. Losses at the gene ends were 5 bases for V and 4 bases for J; bases not matched to a gene: 4. The CDR3 DNA reads TGTGCCAGCAGTCCTGGACAGGCAGATACGCAGTATTTT. Translation: CASSPGQADTQYF.

The V call is TRBV18, the J call TRBJ2-1, with a tentative D call TRBD2 (5 bases). Per the germline V gene, CDR1 is KGHSH and CDR2 is LQKENI. Trimming removed 3 bases at V and 9 bases at J, with 9 bases between. The CDR3 has 12 residues. The DNA for the CDR3 is TGTGCCAGCTCACCTTCTAGCACTGAGCAGTTCTTC. Its protein product is CASSPSSTEQFF.

In nucleotides, the CDR3 is TGTGCCAGCAGTTACTCCTGGGCGTCGGGCTATGGCTACACCTTC. It codes for CASSYSWASGYGYTF. V usage is TRBV6-5 and J usage is TRBJ1-2; no definite D call. Looked up from germline, CDR1 is MNHEY and CDR2 is SVGAGI. The CDR3 runs 15 residues. Trimming removed 0 bases at V and 4 bases at J, with 12 bases between.